These 27 T cell receptor beta chains came from one sample sequenced in a study of T cells in narcolepsy. Profiled with immunoSEQ multiplex PCR; TCRdb holds only in-frame clones, not every one. The data contain around 27,000 clones, 80% to 90% of them seen just once; the ten biggest clones take up about 1%. Material: CD45RA- memory CD4+ T cells from PBMCs. These receptors were collected from a human donor with narcolepsy.

The chain links TRBV27 to TRBJ1-5; D might be TRBD1 (5 bases). This CDR3 is 18 amino acids long. CDR1 is MNHEY and CDR2 is SMNVEV in the germline V gene (reference sequence). The V end was cut by 3 bases, the J end by 2 bases, with 20 bases between. The CDR3 nucleotides read TGTGCCAGCAGTTTTAGCGGCAGGGCTTGGGAGGGCAATCAGCCCCAGCATTTT. Its translation: CASSFSGRAWEGNQPQHF.

The genes are TRBV28 and TRBJ2-7; D is uncertain. The CDR3 extends over 14 amino acids. V lost 5 bases and J 4 bases, leaving 15 bases between the germline ends. Per germline, CDR1 MDHEN and CDR2 SYDVKM. This chain's CDR3 is CASSRLGSTYEQYF. The DNA for the CDR3 is TGTGCCAGCAGTCGCCTCGGCAGTACTTACGAGCAGTACTTC. The whole variable domain, filled in from reference TRBV28 and TRBJ2-7, reads DVKVTQSSRYLVKRTGEKVFLECVQDMDHENMFWYRQDPGLGLRLIYFSYDVKMKEKGDIPEGYSVSREKKERFSLILESASTNQTSMYLCASSRLGSTYEQYFGPGTRLTVT.

The chain recombines TRBV5-1 with TRBJ1-6; D possibly corresponds to TRBD1 (5 bases). Trimming left V 4 bases short and J 0 bases short, with 8 bases between. The length of the CDR3 is 15 residues. Germline V CDR1 and CDR2: SGHRS, YFSETQ. The CDR3 sequence: CASSSGGSYNSPLHF. The CDR3 region has the DNA TGCGCCAGCAGCAGCGGGGGCTCCTATAATTCACCCCTCCACTTT.

This sequence joins TRBV6-5 and TRBJ2-7; 7 bases fit TRBD1. J gave up 2 bases and V 4 bases, and 5 bases lay outside the gene matches. This CDR3 has 14 amino acids. Germline V CDR1 and CDR2: MNHEY, SVGAGI. The DNA for the CDR3 is TGTGCCAGCAGTTGGAGACAGGGACCCTACGAGCAGTACTTC. Its protein product is CASSWRQGPYEQYF.

V is TRBV9 and J is TRBJ2-7, with D unclear. V shed 0 bases and J shed 4 bases, with 14 bases lying between them. The germline gives CDR1 SGDLS, CDR2 YYNGEE. The CDR3 has 15 residues. The CDR3 here is CASSVGRSFGYEQYF. The CDR3 region has the DNA TGTGCCAGCAGCGTAGGGCGTAGTTTCGGGTACGAGCAGTACTTC.

The chain recombines TRBV6-1 with TRBJ1-2; D remains ambiguous. Per the germline V gene, CDR1 is MNHNS and CDR2 is SASEGT. The CDR3 sequence is 11 residues long. Trimming removed 4 bases at V and 5 bases at J, with 5 bases between. The CDR3, as DNA: TGTGCCAGCAGTGGCGATTATGGCTACACCTTC. This encodes CASSGDYGYTF.

This clone was seen more than once but under ten times. The chain is built from TRBV6-5 and TRBJ2-2; D gene ambiguous. CDR1 MNHEY and CDR2 SVGAGI come from the germline V gene. The CDR3 runs 13 residues. V was pared by 8 bases and J by 6 bases, with 13 bases between. The CDR3 spells CASGVAFAGELFF. The CDR3 bases are TGTGCCAGCGGCGTAGCTTTTGCCGGGGAGCTGTTTTTT.

The chain is built from TRBV11-3 and TRBJ1-6; D call uncertain. Trimming pared 3 bases from V and 10 bases from J, leaving 10 bases between. Germline CDR1 SGHNT, CDR2 YENEEA. This CDR3 spans 13 amino acids. CDR3 nucleotide sequence: TGTGCCAGCAGCTTGAGAGGCGGATCACCCCTCCACTTT. Amino acids: CASSLRGGSPLHF.

The rearrangement joins TRBV28 to TRBJ2-3; D is perhaps TRBD1 or TRBD2 (6 bases each). Germline assignment: CDR1 MDHEN and CDR2 SYDVKM. This CDR3 has 13 amino acids. Trimming took off 6 bases at V and 7 bases at J, with 14 bases between the two ends. The CDR3 sequence is CASSQGTSNTQYF. The CDR3 DNA reads as TGTGCCAGCAGCCAGGGGACTTCGAATACGCAGTATTTT.

V is TRBV5-5 and J is TRBJ2-7, with 9 bases aligning to TRBD1. Trimming took 0 bases from V and 6 from J; bases not matched to a gene: 4. This CDR3 spans 14 amino acids. In germline, CDR1 is SGHKS, CDR2 YYEKEE (reference sequence). Here the CDR3 DNA reads TGTGCCAGCAGCTTGGAACAGGGGGCATTCGAGCAGTACTTC. As protein: CASSLEQGAFEQYF. Looking up the rest from reference TRBV5-5 and TRBJ2-7 gives the full variable domain: DAGVTQSPTHLIKTRGQQVTLRCSPISGHKSVSWYQQVLGQGPQFIFQYYEKEERGRGNFPDRFSARQFPNYSSELNVNALLLGDSALYLCASSLEQGAFEQYFGPGTRLTVT.

J is TRBJ1-1 and V is TRBV11-2, with 8 bases matching TRBD1. Germline assignment: CDR1 SGHAT and CDR2 FQNNGV. The CDR3 is 15 residues long. V was pared by 4 bases and J by 0 bases, with 4 bases of the junction left unmatched. The CDR3 loop is CASSSGQGMNTEAFF. CDR3 nucleotide sequence: TGTGCCAGCAGCTCAGGACAGGGTATGAACACTGAAGCTTTCTTT. Drawing the rest from reference TRBV11-2 and TRBJ1-1, the complete variable domain is EAGVAQSPRYKIIEKRQSVAFWCNPISGHATLYWYQQILGQGPKLLIQFQNNGVVDDSQLPKDRFSAERLKGVDSTLKIQPAKLEDSAVYLCASSSGQGMNTEAFFGQGTRLTVV.

This clone was picked up a small number of times. The chain recombines TRBV27 with TRBJ2-1, with a weak D call TRBD2 (6 bases). V lost 2 bases, J lost 4 bases, and 12 bases lay in between. The CDR3 runs 15 residues. In germline, CDR1 is MNHEY, CDR2 SMNVEV (reference sequence). The CDR3 DNA is TGTGCCAGCAGTTTAATCCTAGCGTCATACAATGAGCAGTTCTTC. Protein sequence: CASSLILASYNEQFF.

This sequence joins TRBV30 and TRBJ1-2, with 10 bases fitting TRBD1. This CDR3 contains 14 residues. Per the germline V gene, CDR1 is GTSNPN and CDR2 is SVGIG (reference sequence). Trimming cost V 3 bases and J 4 bases; bases outside gene matches: 5. The CDR3 coding sequence is TGTGCCTGGAGGAAGGGACAGGGGTCCTATGGCTACACCTTC. Translated, it gives CAWRKGQGSYGYTF.

This rearrangement joins TRBV6-1 to TRBJ2-1; no clear D gene. CDR3 size: 15 residues. Germline CDR1 reads MNHNS; CDR2 reads SASEGT. Deletions cut 4 bases from V and 0 bases from J, with 10 bases between. CDR3 coding DNA: TGTGCCAGCAGTGTATCCAGTAACTCCTACAATGAGCAGTTCTTC. It is translated as CASSVSSNSYNEQFF.

The rearrangement links TRBV5-4 to TRBJ2-5; possibly TRBD1 for D (6 bases). Germline V CDR1 and CDR2: SGHNT, YYREEE (reference sequence). The CDR3 totals 14 residues. The V and J ends lost 3 bases and 5 bases respectively, with 14 bases between them. The CDR3 protein is CASSSLWGLETQYF. CDR3 DNA sequence: TGTGCCAGCAGCTCCCTTTGGGGGCTGGAGACCCAGTACTTC.

The J gene is TRBJ2-1, the V gene TRBV5-1; no clear D. The CDR3 is 16 amino acids. The germline V gene encodes CDR1 SGHRS and CDR2 YFSETQ. Trimming took 2 bases from V and 9 from J, leaving 21 bases between them. The CDR3 spells CASSLNFAFDGGEQFF. CDR3 sequence (DNA): TGCGCCAGCAGCTTAAATTTTGCGTTTGATGGTGGTGAGCAGTTCTTC.

This chain uses TRBV2 with TRBJ1-4; 7 positions agree with TRBD1. Trimming at V came to 5 bases and at J to 8 bases, leaving 14 bases not matched to a gene. The CDR3 sequence is 16 residues long. The V gene's germline CDR1 is SNHLY and CDR2 FYNNEI. Here the CDR3 reads CASSLRRTGGVEKLFF. The DNA for the CDR3 is TGTGCCAGCAGTTTACGTCGGACAGGCGGTGTGGAAAAACTGTTTTTT. The full variable domain, completed using reference TRBV2 and TRBJ1-4, is EPEVTQTPSHQVTQMGQEVILRCVPISNHLYFYWYRQILGQKVEFLVSFYNNEISEKSEIFDDQFSVERPDGSNFTLKIRSTKLEDSAMYFCASSLRRTGGVEKLFFGSGTQLSVL.

The chain joins TRBV28 to TRBJ2-7; no clear D gene. The germline CDR1 and CDR2 sequences are MDHEN and SYDVKM. V gave up 3 bases and J gave up 2 bases, with 2 bases separating them. This CDR3 is 11 amino acids long. Here the CDR3 DNA reads TGTGCCAGCAGTTTGACCTACGAGCAGTACTTC. This encodes CASSLTYEQYF.

The chain has TRBV28 and TRBJ1-5; D not resolved. Trimming took off 3 bases at V and 4 bases at J, with 13 bases between the two ends. Germline V lookup: CDR1 MDHEN, CDR2 SYDVKM. The CDR3 runs 15 residues. The CDR3 DNA reads as TGTGCCAGCAGTTTTAGTATAGCAGGAAATCAGCCCCAGCATTTT. It specifies CASSFSIAGNQPQHF.

The chain has TRBV10-2 and TRBJ2-3; D is possibly TRBD1 or TRBD2 (5 bases each). Trimming took off 3 bases at V and 5 bases at J, with 9 bases between the two ends. This CDR3 has 13 amino acids. Looked up from germline, CDR1 is WSHSY and CDR2 is SAAADI. CDR3 nucleotides: TGCGCCAGCAGTGACCAGAGGGGAGATACGCAGTATTTT. Its protein is CASSDQRGDTQYF.

The chain combines TRBV30 with TRBJ1-5, with a weak D call TRBD1 (5 bases). V was cut by 4 bases and J by 0 bases, with 13 bases left in between. Looked up from germline, CDR1 is GTSNPN and CDR2 is SVGIG (reference sequence). CDR3 length: 15 amino acids. The CDR3 DNA sequence: TGTGCCTGGACCGCCGGGGGGTATAGCAATCAGCCCCAGCATTTT. Residues: CAWTAGGYSNQPQHF.

V is TRBV6-1 and J is TRBJ2-5; tentatively, D is TRBD2 (6 bases). The length of the CDR3 is 16 residues. Trimming pared 2 bases from V and 1 base from J, leaving 14 bases between. Germline CDR1 MNHNS, CDR2 SASEGT. CDR3 in DNA: TGTGCCAGCAGTGAATTAGGGGCGGGGACCCAAGAGACCCAGTACTTC. It encodes CASSELGAGTQETQYF.

On this clone: Other DNA sequences in the sample encode the same CDR3. The chain joins TRBV6-1 to TRBJ2-7; no clear D. Looked up from germline, CDR1 is MNHNS and CDR2 is SASEGT. The CDR3 extends over 15 amino acids. Trimming shortened V by 3 bases and J by 7 bases, and 19 bases separated the two germline ends. CDR3 in DNA: TGTGCCAGCAGTGATTCAGGTTGGGCGAATGAAGAGCAGTACTTC. Encoded protein: CASSDSGWANEEQYF.

This rearrangement joins TRBV27 to TRBJ2-7; D possibly corresponds to TRBD1 (6 bases). Trimming removed 6 bases at V and 3 bases at J, with 15 bases between. This CDR3 spans 14 amino acids. Germline assignment: CDR1 MNHEY and CDR2 SMNVEV (reference sequence). In DNA, the CDR3 is TGTGCCAGCAGCCCCCTATCGACAGGCTACGAGCAGTACTTC. Encoded protein: CASSPLSTGYEQYF.

The chain links TRBV29-1 to TRBJ2-7; the D is unclear. This CDR3 is built from 12 residues. V lost 4 bases to trimming and J lost 5 bases, with 12 bases between them. The germline V gene has CDR1 SQVTM and CDR2 ANQGSEA. CDR3 amino acids: CSVVGIPHEQYF. CDR3 sequence (DNA): TGCAGCGTTGTAGGGATTCCCCACGAGCAGTACTTC.

The chain recombines TRBV19 with TRBJ2-1; D possibly corresponds to TRBD2 (7 bases). Trimming removed 6 bases at V and 9 bases at J, with 15 bases between. The germline CDR1 and CDR2 sequences are LNHDA and SQIVND (reference sequence). The CDR3 sequence is 13 residues long. The CDR3 spells CASRLRGEGEQFF. CDR3 coding DNA: TGTGCCAGTAGGCTTAGGGGGGAGGGTGAGCAGTTCTTC. The full variable domain, its missing parts supplied by reference TRBV19 and TRBJ2-1, is DGGITQSPKYLFRKEGQNVTLSCEQNLNHDAMYWYRQDPGQGLRLIYYSQIVNDFQKGDIAEGYSVSREKKESFPLTVTSAQKNPTAFYLCASRLRGEGEQFFGPGTRLTVL.

The rearrangement uses TRBV6-1 and TRBJ2-3, with D perhaps TRBD1 (5 bases). Between the trimmed V and J ends, which lost 7 bases and 4 bases, there was a span of 9 bases. CDR3 size: 12 residues. The V gene's germline CDR1 is MNHNS and CDR2 SASEGT. CDR3 amino acids: CASKGASDTQYF. CDR3 DNA: TGTGCCAGCAAAGGGGCCTCAGATACGCAGTATTTT.